The entry below gives a single T cell receptor (beta chain) sequence along with its context. Its antigen is not identified. PCR was performed using 60 Vbeta and 13 Jbeta primers. Sequencing was performed with immunoSEQ multiplex PCR; in TCRdb, only in-frame clones are kept and a portion is missing. The sample has approximately 190,000 clones, around 75% seen once; the top ten hold about 5.7%. The record originates from a study of cytomegalovirus exposure and HLA in healthy donors. Study context: HLA-typed donors contributed 80 million to 85 million unique TCRs, which were held in an early data release.

Findings and caveats of the study: TCR beta chains associated with HLA were, in a later analysis, more clonally expanded than equally common others. 16,951 TCR beta sequences were associated with HLA alleles at 0.05 false discovery rate in a later analysis.

The sample consisted of PBMCs. This clonotype originated in a man aged 35-49 years in good health and CMV-seropositive.

The CDR3 DNA reads TGTGCCAGCAGACGGGACAGGGGGATATACAATGAGCAGTTCTTC. This translates into CASRRDRGIYNEQFF. The chain joins TRBV6-5 to TRBJ2-1, with 11 bases lining up with TRBD1. From germline, CDR1 is MNHEY and CDR2 SVGAGI. The CDR3 is made up of 15 amino acids. V was clipped by 6 bases and J by 4 bases; unmatched bases: 5.